In this sample, the clone carrying this T cell receptor (beta chain) turned up a few times. Its antigen is as yet unknown. This sample's time point: week 5, during vaccination. Topical imiquimod was applied with each vaccine dose, which held 300 ug of mutant IDH1 20-mer peptide. Sequencing was performed with immunoSEQ multiplex PCR; in TCRdb, only in-frame clones are kept and a portion is missing. Here the sample spans tens of thousands of clones, more than 65% being singletons. The source of the sample is a study of a mutant IDH1 vaccine in newly diagnosed glioma. Study summary: Sex distribution of treated patients was about 60% male and roughly 38% female; mean age was around 40 years.

Trimming left V 5 bases short and J 7 bases short, with 11 bases between. Germline CDR1 reads MNHEY; CDR2 reads SVGAGI. This CDR3 has 13 residues. Sequences were derived from PBMCs, sampled from a glioma patient whose treatment included an IDH1 peptide vaccine. The gene calls are TRBV6-5 and TRBJ1-4; D is perhaps TRBD1 (6 bases). This receptor was taken from a man in his forties with glioma. Some clones in this sample may be carry-over from other donors' samples. The CDR3 sequence is CASSPNRAEKLFF. The CDR3 DNA follows: TGTGCCAGCAGTCCAAACAGGGCTGAAAAACTGTTTTTT.